This T cell receptor beta chain is from a study of control samples from healthy donors and cancer patients. The germline V gene has CDR1 MNHEY and CDR2 SMNVEV (reference sequence). The V gene lost 2 bases and the J gene lost 0 bases, with 7 bases spanning the gap. CDR3 size: 14 residues. TCRdb's copy holds only in-frame clones and misses some; the assay was immunoSEQ multiplex PCR. The data hold about 130,000 clones, with under 95% observed a single time. Input material: PBMCs. The receptor's source is a man aged 45-60 years with head and neck cancer. V and J are TRBV27 and TRBJ1-1; unclear D gene. The CDR3 nucleotides are TGTGCCAGCAGTTTAGGTCGGATGAACACTGAAGCTTTCTTT. Translating it yields CASSLGRMNTEAFF.